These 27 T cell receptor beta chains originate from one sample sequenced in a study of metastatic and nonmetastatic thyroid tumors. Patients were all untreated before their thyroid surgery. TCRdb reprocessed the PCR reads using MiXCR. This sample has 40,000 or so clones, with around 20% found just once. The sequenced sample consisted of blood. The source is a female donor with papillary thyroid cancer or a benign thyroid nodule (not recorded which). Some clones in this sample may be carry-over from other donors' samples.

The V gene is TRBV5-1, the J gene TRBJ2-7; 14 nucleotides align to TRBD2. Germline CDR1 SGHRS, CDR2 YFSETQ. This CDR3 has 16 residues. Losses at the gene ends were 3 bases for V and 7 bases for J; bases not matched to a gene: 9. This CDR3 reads CASSCEGLAGVREQYV. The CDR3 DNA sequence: TGCGCCAGCAGCTGTGAGGGACTAGCGGGAGTGCGAGAGCAGTACGTC.

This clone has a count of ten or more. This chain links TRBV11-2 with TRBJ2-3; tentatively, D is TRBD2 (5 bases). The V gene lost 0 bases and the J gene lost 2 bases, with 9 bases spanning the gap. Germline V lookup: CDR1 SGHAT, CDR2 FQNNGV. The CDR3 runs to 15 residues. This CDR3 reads CASSLDSSLTDTQYF. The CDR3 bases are TGTGCCAGCAGCTTAGACTCTAGCCTCACAGATACGCAGTATTTT.

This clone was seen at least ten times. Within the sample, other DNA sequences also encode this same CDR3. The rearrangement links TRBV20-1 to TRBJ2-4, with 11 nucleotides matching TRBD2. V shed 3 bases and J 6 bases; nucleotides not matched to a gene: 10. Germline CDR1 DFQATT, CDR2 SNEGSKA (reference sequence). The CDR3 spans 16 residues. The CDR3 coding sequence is TGCAGTGCTAGTGTGGGACTAGCGGTAGGGGGAAACATTCAGTACTTC. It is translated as CSASVGLAVGGNIQYF.

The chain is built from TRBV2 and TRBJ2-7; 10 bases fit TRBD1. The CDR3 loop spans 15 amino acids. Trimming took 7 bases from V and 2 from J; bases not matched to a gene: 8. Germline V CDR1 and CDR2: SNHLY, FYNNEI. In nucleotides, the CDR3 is TGTGCCAGCAAGGAGACAGGGACAGGGGCCTACGAGCAGTACTTC. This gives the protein CASKETGTGAYEQYF.

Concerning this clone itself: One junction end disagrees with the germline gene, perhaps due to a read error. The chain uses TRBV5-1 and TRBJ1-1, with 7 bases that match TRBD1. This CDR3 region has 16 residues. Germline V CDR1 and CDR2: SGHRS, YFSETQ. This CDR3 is CASSPTGCVLDTEALF. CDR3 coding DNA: TGCGCCAGCAGTCCGACAGGGTGCGTCTTGGACACTGAAGCTTTATTT.

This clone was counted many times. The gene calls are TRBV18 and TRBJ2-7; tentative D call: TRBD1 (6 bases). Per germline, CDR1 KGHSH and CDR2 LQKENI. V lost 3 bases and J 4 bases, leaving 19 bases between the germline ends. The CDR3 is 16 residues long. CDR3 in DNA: TGTGCCAGCTCACCCACCCCGCCAGGGGCTCTTTACGAGCAGTACTTC. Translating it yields CASSPTPPGALYEQYF.

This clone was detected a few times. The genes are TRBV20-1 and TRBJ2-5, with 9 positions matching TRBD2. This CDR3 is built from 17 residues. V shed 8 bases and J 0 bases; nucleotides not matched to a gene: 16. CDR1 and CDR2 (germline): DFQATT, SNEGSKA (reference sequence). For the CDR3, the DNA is TGCAGTTCCTTTTCTCGATCGGCTAGCGGGAACCAAGAGACCCAGTACTTC. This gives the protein CSSFSRSASGNQETQYF.

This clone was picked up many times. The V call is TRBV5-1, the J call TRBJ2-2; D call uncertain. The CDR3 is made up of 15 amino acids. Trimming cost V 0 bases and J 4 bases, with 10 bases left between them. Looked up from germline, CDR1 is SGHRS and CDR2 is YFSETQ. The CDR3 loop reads CASSLDLASTGELFF. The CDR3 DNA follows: TGCGCCAGCAGCTTGGACCTCGCTTCCACCGGGGAGCTGTTTTTT.

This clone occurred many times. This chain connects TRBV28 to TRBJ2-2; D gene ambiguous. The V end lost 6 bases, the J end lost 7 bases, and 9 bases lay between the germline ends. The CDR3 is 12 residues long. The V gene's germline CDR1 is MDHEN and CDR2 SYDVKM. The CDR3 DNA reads TGTGCCAGCAGAGGGTATTTCGGGGAGCTGTTTTTT. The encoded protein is CASRGYFGELFF.

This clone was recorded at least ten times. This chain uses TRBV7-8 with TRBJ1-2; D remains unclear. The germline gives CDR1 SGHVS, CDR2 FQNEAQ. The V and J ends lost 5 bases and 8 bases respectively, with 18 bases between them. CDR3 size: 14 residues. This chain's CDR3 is CASSPEMAHGGYTF. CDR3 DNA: TGTGCCAGCAGCCCAGAGATGGCTCACGGAGGCTACACCTTC. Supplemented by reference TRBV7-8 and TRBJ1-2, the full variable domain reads GAGVSQSPRYKVAKRGQDVALRCDPISGHVSLFWYQQALGQGPEFLTYFQNEAQLDKSGLPSDRFFAERPEGSVSTLKIQRTQQEDSAVYLCASSPEMAHGGYTFGSGTRLTVV.

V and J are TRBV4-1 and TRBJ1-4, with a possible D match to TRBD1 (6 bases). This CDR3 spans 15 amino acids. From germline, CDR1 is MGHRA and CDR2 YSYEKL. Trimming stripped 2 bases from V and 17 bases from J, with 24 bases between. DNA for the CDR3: TGCGCCAGCAGCCAATTAGGCAGGGGAGGCTGGGGTGCCTTTTTT. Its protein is CASSQLGRGGWGAFF.

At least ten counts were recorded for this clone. Written as DNA, the CDR3 is TGTGCCAGCAGGGCGCGGGAGATAACTATGAACACTGAAGCTTTCTTT. This encodes CASRAREITMNTEAFF. The chain recombines TRBV27 with TRBJ1-1; D is unclear. The germline V gene has CDR1 MNHEY and CDR2 SMNVEV (reference sequence). The CDR3 contains 16 residues. Between the trimmed V and J ends, which lost 6 bases and 0 bases, there was a span of 17 bases.

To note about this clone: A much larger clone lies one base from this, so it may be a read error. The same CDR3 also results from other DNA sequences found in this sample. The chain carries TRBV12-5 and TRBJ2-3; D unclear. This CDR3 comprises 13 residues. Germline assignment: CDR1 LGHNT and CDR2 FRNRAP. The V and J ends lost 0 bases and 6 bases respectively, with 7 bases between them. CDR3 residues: CASGLVAGDTQYF. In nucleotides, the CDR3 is TGTGCTAGTGGTTTGGTAGCAGGCGATACGCAGTATTTT.

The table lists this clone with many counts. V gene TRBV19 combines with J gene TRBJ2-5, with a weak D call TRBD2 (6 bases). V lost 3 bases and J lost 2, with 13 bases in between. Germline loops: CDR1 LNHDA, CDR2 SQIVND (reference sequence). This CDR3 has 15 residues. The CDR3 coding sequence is TGTGCCAGTAGTATTTGGGGACTGGGACAAGAGACCCAGTACTTC. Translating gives CASSIWGLGQETQYF.

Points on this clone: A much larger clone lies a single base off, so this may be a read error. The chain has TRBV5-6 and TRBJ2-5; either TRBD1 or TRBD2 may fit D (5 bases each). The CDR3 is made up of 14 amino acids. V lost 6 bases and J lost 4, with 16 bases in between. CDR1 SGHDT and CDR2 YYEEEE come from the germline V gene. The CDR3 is CASTGRALVETQYF. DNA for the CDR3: TGTGCCAGCACAGGGCGGGCCCTCGTAGAGACCCAGTACTTC.

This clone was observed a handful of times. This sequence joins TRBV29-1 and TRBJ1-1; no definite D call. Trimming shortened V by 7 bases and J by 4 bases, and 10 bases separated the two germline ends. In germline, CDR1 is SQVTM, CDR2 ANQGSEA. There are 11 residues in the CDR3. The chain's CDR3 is CSGATGTEAFF. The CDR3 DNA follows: TGCAGCGGGGCCACGGGCACTGAAGCTTTCTTT.

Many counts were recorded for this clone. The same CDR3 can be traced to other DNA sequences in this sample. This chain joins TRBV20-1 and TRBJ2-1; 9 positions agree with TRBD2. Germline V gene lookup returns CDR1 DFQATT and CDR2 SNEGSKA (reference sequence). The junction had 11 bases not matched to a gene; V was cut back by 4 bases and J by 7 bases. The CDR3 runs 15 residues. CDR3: CSATVLAGSFNEQFF. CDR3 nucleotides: TGCAGTGCTACCGTCCTAGCGGGAAGTTTTAATGAGCAGTTCTTC.

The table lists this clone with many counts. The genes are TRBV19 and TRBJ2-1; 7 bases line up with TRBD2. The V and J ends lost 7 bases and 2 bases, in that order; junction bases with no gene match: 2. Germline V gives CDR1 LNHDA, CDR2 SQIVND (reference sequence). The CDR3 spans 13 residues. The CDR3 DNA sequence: TGTGCCAGTACAGCGGGGACCTACAATGAGCAGTTCTTC. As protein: CASTAGTYNEQFF.

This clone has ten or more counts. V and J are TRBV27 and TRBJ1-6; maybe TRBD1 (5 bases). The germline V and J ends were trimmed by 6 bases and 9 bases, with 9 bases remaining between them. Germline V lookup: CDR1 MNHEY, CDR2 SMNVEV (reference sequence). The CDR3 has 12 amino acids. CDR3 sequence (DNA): TGTGCCAGCAGGGGGGTTGGTTCACCCCTCCACTTT. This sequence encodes CASRGVGSPLHF.

CDR3 nucleotide sequence: TGTGCCAGCAGCTTCCTCAGCACCACAGGTCTAGGTTTGACCGGGGAGCTGTTTTTT. Its protein product is CASSFLSTTGLGLTGELFF. This chain connects TRBV11-2 to TRBJ2-2; a weak D match, TRBD1 (5 bases). V was cut by 3 bases and J by 5 bases, with 25 bases left in between. The CDR3 contains 19 residues. Germline values: CDR1 SGHAT, CDR2 FQNNGV.

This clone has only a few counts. The CDR3 DNA reads as TGTGCCAGCAGTTTAGTACAGGACACTGAAGCTTTCTTT. The encoded protein is CASSLVQDTEAFF. The rearrangement uses TRBV28 and TRBJ1-1, with D perhaps matching TRBD1 (5 bases). The ends were cut back, 2 bases at V and 3 bases at J, with 7 bases in the middle. Germline CDR1 reads MDHEN; CDR2 reads SYDVKM. This CDR3 is 13 amino acids long. Supplemented by reference TRBV28 and TRBJ1-1, the full variable domain reads DVKVTQSSRYLVKRTGEKVFLECVQDMDHENMFWYRQDPGLGLRLIYFSYDVKMKEKGDIPEGYSVSREKKERFSLILESASTNQTSMYLCASSLVQDTEAFFGQGTRLTVV.

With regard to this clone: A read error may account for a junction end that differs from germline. The CDR3 spells CASSRAFFTWELFF. CDR3 nucleotide sequence: TGTGCCAGCAGCCGGGCGTTCTTCACCTGGGAGCTGTTTTTT. The rearrangement joins TRBV7-2 to TRBJ2-2; the D is unclear. This CDR3 is 14 amino acids long. Germline V gene sequence: CDR1 SGHTA, CDR2 FQGNSA.

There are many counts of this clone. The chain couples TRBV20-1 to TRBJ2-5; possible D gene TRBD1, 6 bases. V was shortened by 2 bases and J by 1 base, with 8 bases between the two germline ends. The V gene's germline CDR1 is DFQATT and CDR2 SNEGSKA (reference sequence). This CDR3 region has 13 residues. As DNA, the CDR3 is TGCAGTGCTAGACGGACAGCCCAAGAGACCCAGTACTTC. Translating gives CSARRTAQETQYF.

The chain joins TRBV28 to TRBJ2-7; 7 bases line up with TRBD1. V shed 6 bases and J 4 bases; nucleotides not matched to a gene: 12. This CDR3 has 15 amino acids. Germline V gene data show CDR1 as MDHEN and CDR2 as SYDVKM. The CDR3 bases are TGTGCCAGCAGCGCAACCGGGACAGAGGGGTACGAGCAGTACTTC. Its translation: CASSATGTEGYEQYF.

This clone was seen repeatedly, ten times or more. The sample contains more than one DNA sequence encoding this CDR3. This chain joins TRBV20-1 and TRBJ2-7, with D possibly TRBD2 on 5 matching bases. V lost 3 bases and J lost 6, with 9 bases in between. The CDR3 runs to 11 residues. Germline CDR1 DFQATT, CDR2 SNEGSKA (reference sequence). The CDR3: CSARSRGEQYF. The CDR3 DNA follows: TGCAGTGCTAGGAGCCGGGGCGAGCAGTACTTC.

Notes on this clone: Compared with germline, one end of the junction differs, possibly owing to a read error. CDR3 residues: CASSSVGGIGTDTQYF. For the CDR3, the DNA is TGTGCCAGCAGTTCGGTTGGAGGAATCGGCACGGATACGCAGTATTTT. V gene TRBV6-4 combines with J gene TRBJ2-3, with a possible D match to TRBD2 (5 bases). This CDR3 is built from 16 residues. Germline V gene data show CDR1 as MRHNA and CDR2 as SNTAGT.

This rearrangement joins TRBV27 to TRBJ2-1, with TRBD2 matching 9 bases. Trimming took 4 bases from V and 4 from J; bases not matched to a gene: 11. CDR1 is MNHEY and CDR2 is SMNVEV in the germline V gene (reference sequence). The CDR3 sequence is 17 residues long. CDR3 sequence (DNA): TGTGCCAGCAGTTCGTCGATAGGGACTAGCCTATACAATGAGCAGTTCTTC. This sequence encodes CASSSSIGTSLYNEQFF.